The 12 T cell receptor beta chains below come from one sample, sequenced in a study of blood T cell repertoires in COVID-19. Clones were sequenced by immunoSEQ multiplex PCR, and TCRdb holds only the in-frame ones, with some missing. The profile shows about 350,000 clones, over 85% of them singletons. Sequenced sample: peripheral blood. The receptors shown here come from a woman aged 60 to 75 with COVID-19, enrolled during active disease.

CDR3 region: CASSETSRREKLFF. DNA for the CDR3: TGTGCCAGCAGTGAAACCTCCCGCAGGGAAAAACTGTTTTTT. This sequence joins TRBV6-4 and TRBJ1-4; D is ambiguous. V was trimmed by 3 bases and J by 8 bases, leaving 13 bases between them. The CDR3 covers 14 residues. Germline lookup yields CDR1 MRHNA and CDR2 SNTAGT.

In this sample, this clone turned up once. This chain joins TRBV28 and TRBJ1-6; D gene ambiguous. From germline, CDR1 is MDHEN and CDR2 SYDVKM. This CDR3 is built from 16 residues. The V end was cut by 7 bases, the J end by 0 bases, with 13 bases between. CDR3 loop: CASNQIFSSYNSPLHF. The CDR3 nucleotides read TGTGCCAGCAACCAAATTTTCAGCTCCTATAATTCACCCCTCCACTTT. Full variable domain (rest looked up from reference TRBV28 and TRBJ1-6): DVKVTQSSRYLVKRTGEKVFLECVQDMDHENMFWYRQDPGLGLRLIYFSYDVKMKEKGDIPEGYSVSREKKERFSLILESASTNQTSMYLCASNQIFSSYNSPLHFGNGTRLTVT.

This chain uses TRBV19 with TRBJ2-3; 11 bases agree with TRBD1. CDR3 size: 17 residues. V gave up 9 bases and J gave up 2 bases; unmatched junction bases: 13. Germline assignment: CDR1 LNHDA and CDR2 SQIVND (reference sequence). The CDR3 loop reads CASRDRGVKGNTDTQYF. DNA of the CDR3: TGTGCCAGCCGGGACAGGGGGGTGAAGGGGAACACAGATACGCAGTATTTT.

This chain uses TRBV5-1 with TRBJ1-1, with D perhaps TRBD1 (6 bases). V lost 0 bases and J 4 bases, leaving 25 bases between the germline ends. The CDR3 extends over 19 amino acids. Germline assignment: CDR1 SGHRS and CDR2 YFSETQ. CDR3 sequence (DNA): TGCGCCAGCAGCTTGGCGGCCGCTTATAAGACAGGCTCAGGCACTGAAGCTTTCTTT. Amino acid sequence: CASSLAAAYKTGSGTEAFF.

The chain has TRBV6-6 and TRBJ2-7, with D possibly being TRBD1 (6 bases). The V end was cut by 4 bases, the J end by 6 bases, with 7 bases between. The CDR3 extends over 11 amino acids. CDR1 and CDR2 (germline): MNHNY, SVGAGI (reference sequence). CDR3 bases: TGTGCCAGCAGTTTCAGGGGCGAGCAGTACTTC. As protein: CASSFRGEQYF.

V is TRBV6-1 and J is TRBJ2-5, with a weak D call TRBD1 (6 bases). The germline V gene has CDR1 MNHNS and CDR2 SASEGT. Trimming cost V 0 bases and J 5 bases, with 13 bases left between them. The CDR3 runs 15 residues. The chain's CDR3 is CASSEAPGARETQYF. The DNA for the CDR3 is TGTGCCAGCAGTGAAGCCCCAGGGGCGAGGGAGACCCAGTACTTC.

The J gene is TRBJ2-7, the V gene TRBV5-8, with 9 bases that match TRBD1. V was pared by 2 bases and J by 5 bases, with 2 bases of the junction left unmatched. The CDR3 runs 13 residues. Germline CDR1 SGHTS, CDR2 YDEGEE. The CDR3 sequence: CASSLTGGHEQYF. The CDR3 nucleotides read TGTGCCAGCAGCTTAACAGGGGGCCACGAGCAGTACTTC.

This chain joins TRBV7-8 and TRBJ2-7; D is unclear. CDR1 and CDR2 from the germline V gene are SGHVS and FQNEAQ. V shed 1 base and J shed 3 bases, with 4 bases lying between them. The length of the CDR3 is 12 residues. CDR3 sequence (DNA): TGTGCCAGCAGCTTAGGAGTCTACGAGCAGTACTTC. It translates to CASSLGVYEQYF.

The rearrangement uses TRBV3-1 (or the pseudogene TRBV3-2) and TRBJ1-1, with TRBD1 matching over 11 bases. Trimming cost V 6 bases and J 0 bases; bases outside gene matches: 6. Germline CDR1 LGHDT, CDR2 YNNKEL (reference sequence). The CDR3 length is 16 residues. This CDR3 reads CASRNRDRGVNTEAFF. CDR3 nucleotides: TGTGCCAGCAGAAACCGGGACAGGGGGGTGAACACTGAAGCTTTCTTT.

The V and J genes are TRBV2 and TRBJ2-7; tentatively, D is TRBD1 (5 bases). V was clipped by 9 bases and J by 7 bases, with 13 bases between them. Germline V CDR1 and CDR2: SNHLY, FYNNEI. The CDR3 sequence is 11 residues long. As DNA, the CDR3 is TGTGCCAGTACAGGCTTAGGTGAGCAGTACTTC. Translated, it gives CASTGLGEQYF.

On this clone itself: The junction departs from germline at one end; a sequencing error may be responsible. The rearrangement uses TRBV9 and TRBJ2-5; 11 positions agree with TRBD1. The germline V gene has CDR1 SGDLS and CDR2 YYNGEE. The CDR3 consists of 15 residues. This CDR3 is CARSRGGQGGETQYF. In DNA form, the CDR3 reads TGCGCCCGCAGCCGGGGGGGACAGGGGGGAGAGACCCAGTACTTC.

The rearrangement uses TRBV7-2 and TRBJ1-1; no firm D call. The V end was cut by 1 base, the J end by 0 bases, with 9 bases between. In germline, CDR1 is SGHTA, CDR2 FQGNSA. This CDR3 is 15 amino acids long. The CDR3 protein is CASSLVATVNTEAFF. The CDR3 DNA sequence: TGTGCCAGCAGCTTAGTAGCGACGGTGAACACTGAAGCTTTCTTT.